The 28 T cell receptor beta chains below were found in one sample sequenced in a study of shared clonotypes between healthy human individuals. Produced via immunoSEQ multiplex PCR; TCRdb's table is partial and in-frame only. The sample carries roughly 2.5 million clones, just over 90% recorded once. Sequenced input: naive CD4+ T cells sorted from blood. The sample's subset: CD45RA+ positively selected. Receptors were obtained from a man between 18 and 35 years old in good health.

This chain uses TRBV7-9 with TRBJ1-6; maybe TRBD1 (6 bases). Germline CDR1 SEHNR, CDR2 FQNEAQ (reference sequence). With 5 bases removed from V and 6 bases from J, the gap between germline ends came to 17 bases. The CDR3 is made up of 16 amino acids. This chain's CDR3 is CASSAPAGELNSPLHF. The CDR3 DNA follows: TGTGCCAGCAGCGCGCCCGCAGGGGAACTTAATTCACCCCTCCACTTT.

The rearrangement links TRBV29-1 to TRBJ2-7; 9 nucleotides line up with TRBD1. V trimming: 3 bases; J trimming: 3 bases; junction bases outside the gene matches: 3. In germline, CDR1 is SQVTM, CDR2 ANQGSEA. The CDR3 sequence is 13 residues long. The CDR3 here is CSVEGQGHYEQYF. The CDR3 DNA reads TGCAGCGTTGAGGGACAGGGTCACTACGAGCAGTACTTC.

The rearrangement links TRBV5-6 to TRBJ2-7; 10 bases map to TRBD1. The CDR3 contains 16 residues. J lost 3 bases, V lost 0 bases, and 6 bases had no gene match. The germline CDR1 and CDR2 sequences are SGHDT and YYEEEE. The CDR3 nucleotides are TGTGCCAGCAGCTTGGAATGGGACAGGGGAGTCTACGAGCAGTACTTC. It translates to CASSLEWDRGVYEQYF.

CDR3 nucleotides: TGCGCCAGCAGCCGTAAACCCCAAGCCGGCGACACTACTAGCACAGATACGCAGTATTTT. Amino acid sequence: CASSRKPQAGDTTSTDTQYF. V gene TRBV4-1 combines with J gene TRBJ2-3; D not resolved. Germline loops: CDR1 MGHRA, CDR2 YSYEKL. This CDR3 is built from 20 residues. V gave up 4 bases and J gave up 0 bases, with 26 bases separating them.

The chain couples TRBV10-3 to TRBJ2-1; 9 bases line up with TRBD2. The junction had 22 bases not matched to a gene; V was cut back by 9 bases and J by 7 bases. CDR3 length: 18 residues. Germline assignment: CDR1 ENHRY and CDR2 SYGVKD. CDR3 in amino acids: CAIRTAKNGTSRTNEQFF. The CDR3 bases are TGTGCCATTCGGACAGCGAAAAACGGGACTAGCCGTACGAATGAGCAGTTCTTC.

Concerning this clone itself: Different DNA sequences within this sample yield the same CDR3. For the CDR3, the DNA is TGTGCCAGCAGCTTAGGGGGAGTTAACACTGAAGCTTTCTTT. Protein: CASSLGGVNTEAFF. The chain joins TRBV7-9 to TRBJ1-1, with D unresolved. CDR1 and CDR2 (germline): SEHNR, FQNEAQ (reference sequence). The ends were cut back, 1 base at V and 2 bases at J, with 8 bases in the middle. This CDR3 is 14 amino acids long.

The chain recombines TRBV6-5 with TRBJ1-4; 8 nucleotides align to TRBD1. This CDR3 has 13 residues. V gave up 8 bases and J gave up 5 bases; unmatched junction bases: 4. Looked up from germline, CDR1 is MNHEY and CDR2 is SVGAGI. The CDR3 spells CASRRTGNEKLFF. In DNA form, the CDR3 reads TGTGCCAGCCGGAGGACAGGGAATGAAAAACTGTTTTTT.

The chain couples TRBV19 to TRBJ1-5, with 10 bases matching TRBD1. V was clipped by 3 bases and J by 3 bases; unmatched bases: 5. The CDR3 extends over 16 amino acids. CDR1 is LNHDA, CDR2 SQIVND, per germline (reference sequence). Written as DNA, the CDR3 is TGTGCCAGTAGTATCCGGGACAGGGGACACAATCAGCCCCAGCATTTT. Amino acids: CASSIRDRGHNQPQHF.

The CDR3 region is CASSPHPYEQYF. The CDR3 nucleotides read TGTGCCAGCTCCCCCCACCCCTACGAGCAGTACTTC. This chain uses TRBV13 with TRBJ2-7, with D unresolved. This CDR3 region has 12 residues. Trimming stripped 8 bases from V and 2 bases from J, with 10 bases between. Germline V lookup: CDR1 PRHDT, CDR2 FYEKMQ (reference sequence).

J is TRBJ2-6 and V is TRBV5-4; a possible D gene is TRBD1 (6 bases). There are 16 residues in the CDR3. CDR1 and CDR2 (germline): SGHNT, YYREEE (reference sequence). The ends were cut back, 0 bases at V and 2 bases at J, with 9 bases in the middle. In DNA form, the CDR3 reads TGTGCCAGCAGCTTGGCCCAGGGGACTGGGGCCAACGTCCTGACTTTC. Translation: CASSLAQGTGANVLTF.

The rearrangement joins TRBV6-1 to TRBJ2-7, with 9 bases fitting TRBD1. CDR1 is MNHNS, CDR2 SASEGT, per germline. This CDR3 is built from 12 residues. Germline trimming cut 9 bases from V and 3 bases from J; bases unmatched to any gene: 3. The CDR3 nucleotides read TGTGCCAGTTGGGACAGGGTCTACGAGCAGTACTTC. Translation: CASWDRVYEQYF.

CDR3 loop: CASSSVAGATYNEQFF. In DNA form, the CDR3 reads TGTGCCAGCAGCTCCGTAGCGGGGGCAACCTACAATGAGCAGTTCTTC. The chain combines TRBV7-3 with TRBJ2-1; TRBD2 agrees at 9 bases. Germline CDR1 SGHTA, CDR2 FQGTGA. V dropped 4 bases and J dropped 2; count of bases not matched to a gene: 6. CDR3 length: 16 residues.

This clone came up a few times. The V gene is TRBV29-1, the J gene TRBJ1-1, with D maybe TRBD1 (5 bases). Trimming left V 7 bases short and J 2 bases short, with 8 bases between. The CDR3 is 11 residues long. Germline CDR1 SQVTM, CDR2 ANQGSEA. As DNA, the CDR3 is TGCAGCGGGGACCGCAACACTGAAGCTTTCTTT. Its protein is CSGDRNTEAFF.

The rearrangement joins TRBV6-1 to TRBJ1-6, with 9 nucleotides matching TRBD1. V was pared by 6 bases and J by 8 bases, with 8 bases of the junction left unmatched. This CDR3 region has 15 residues. Germline CDR1 reads MNHNS; CDR2 reads SASEGT. CDR3 coding DNA: TGTGCCAGCAGGACGGGACAGGGTTGGGATTCACCCCTCCACTTT. Its translation: CASRTGQGWDSPLHF.

This rearrangement joins TRBV19 to TRBJ2-1; no clear D gene. Trimming stripped 4 bases from V and 9 bases from J, with 16 bases between. The CDR3 is 14 amino acids. Germline values: CDR1 LNHDA, CDR2 SQIVND (reference sequence). CDR3: CASSRMLGNSEQFF. CDR3 sequence (DNA): TGTGCCAGTAGTAGAATGCTTGGGAACAGTGAGCAGTTCTTC.

The V and J genes are TRBV5-8 and TRBJ2-4; 10 bases are a match to TRBD2. CDR3 length: 19 amino acids. CDR1 is SGHTS, CDR2 YDEGEE, per germline. V gave up 0 bases and J gave up 1 base; unmatched junction bases: 10. Written as DNA, the CDR3 is TGTGCCAGCAGCTTGGCAGCGGGGGGGCCCAATTACGCCAAAAACATTCAGTACTTC. It is translated as CASSLAAGGPNYAKNIQYF. The entire variable domain, with the rest obtained from reference TRBV5-8 and TRBJ2-4, is as follows: EAGVTQSPTHLIKTRGQQATLRCSPISGHTSVYWYQQALGLGLQFLLWYDEGEERNRGNFPPRFSGRQFPNYSSELNVNALELEDSALYLCASSLAAGGPNYAKNIQYFGAGTRLSVL.

The chain is built from TRBV4-1 and TRBJ2-5; possible D gene TRBD1, 5 bases. CDR3 length: 17 amino acids. Trimming took off 0 bases at V and 4 bases at J, with 18 bases between the two ends. CDR1 MGHRA and CDR2 YSYEKL come from the germline V gene. The chain's CDR3 is CASSQDGFGRARETQYF. The CDR3 DNA reads TGCGCCAGCAGCCAAGACGGTTTTGGCAGGGCCAGAGAGACCCAGTACTTC.

J is TRBJ1-2 and V is TRBV4-1; 7 positions match TRBD1. The CDR3 has 13 residues. The germline CDR1 and CDR2 sequences are MGHRA and YSYEKL. The V gene end was trimmed by 3 bases and the J gene end by 7 bases; junction bases not matched to a gene: 5. This chain's CDR3 is CASSQATGSGYTF. The CDR3 DNA reads TGCGCCAGCAGCCAGGCGACAGGGAGTGGCTACACCTTC.

The V gene is TRBV11-3, the J gene TRBJ2-7, with 11 bases aligning to TRBD2. In germline, CDR1 is SGHNT, CDR2 YENEEA. The CDR3 contains 18 residues. V shed 4 bases and J 0 bases; nucleotides not matched to a gene: 11. The CDR3 sequence is CASSSPVSSGRPSYEQYF. In DNA, the CDR3 is TGTGCCAGCAGCTCCCCCGTCTCTAGCGGGAGGCCCTCCTACGAGCAGTACTTC. Looking up the rest from reference TRBV11-3 and TRBJ2-7 gives the full variable domain: EAGVVQSPRYKIIEKKQPVAFWCNPISGHNTLYWYLQNLGQGPELLIRYENEEAVDDSQLPKDRFSAERLKGVDSTLKIQPAELGDSAVYLCASSSPVSSGRPSYEQYFGPGTRLTVT.

Only one count was recorded for this clone. The V and J genes are TRBV6-1 and TRBJ2-5, with D uncertain. CDR1 is MNHNS and CDR2 is SASEGT in the germline V gene. The CDR3 loop spans 11 amino acids. The ends were cut back, 8 bases at V and 5 bases at J, with 9 bases in the middle. In DNA, the CDR3 is TGTGCCAGCGGGTTTGGGGAGACCCAGTACTTC. Protein product: CASGFGETQYF.

The chain links TRBV30 to TRBJ2-7, with D possibly being TRBD2 (6 bases). The CDR3 extends over 11 amino acids. The V gene's germline CDR1 is GTSNPN and CDR2 SVGIG (reference sequence). V lost 0 bases to trimming and J lost 9 bases, with 9 bases between them. Written as DNA, the CDR3 is TGTGCCTGGAGTGTGGGGGGAGGGCAGTACTTC. Its translation: CAWSVGGGQYF.

This sequence joins TRBV11-2 and TRBJ2-6, with no clear D. Germline loops: CDR1 SGHAT, CDR2 FQNNGV. The CDR3 spans 15 residues. Deletions cut 2 bases from V and 0 bases from J, with 5 bases between. The CDR3 sequence is CASSLIYSGANVLTF. CDR3 bases: TGTGCCAGCAGCTTAATCTACTCTGGGGCCAACGTCCTGACTTTC.

The V and J genes are TRBV9 and TRBJ2-7; D ambiguous. Deletions cut 3 bases from V and 1 base from J, with 8 bases between. The germline V gene encodes CDR1 SGDLS and CDR2 YYNGEE. The CDR3 contains 13 residues. CDR3: CASSAGDSYEQYF. For the CDR3, the DNA is TGTGCCAGCAGCGCGGGTGATTCCTACGAGCAGTACTTC.

This chain links TRBV5-1 with TRBJ2-3, with D perhaps given as TRBD1 or TRBD2 (5 bases each). The V gene's germline CDR1 is SGHRS and CDR2 YFSETQ. Trimming removed 4 bases from V and 0 bases from J, with 12 bases in between. The CDR3 loop spans 15 amino acids. CDR3 bases: TGCGCCAGCAGCAGCCGAGAGGGGAGCACAGATACGCAGTATTTT. Its translation is CASSSREGSTDTQYF.

Points on this clone: Different DNA sequences within this sample yield the same CDR3. This chain uses TRBV2 with TRBJ1-6, with 8 positions matching TRBD1. V lost 4 bases, J lost 9 bases, and 5 bases stayed unmatched. This CDR3 region has 14 residues. The V gene's germline CDR1 is SNHLY and CDR2 FYNNEI. CDR3 bases: TGTGCCAGCAGTGGTCAGGGGACAGGTTCACCCCTCCACTTT. Translated: CASSGQGTGSPLHF.

The V gene is TRBV19, the J gene TRBJ2-3, with 8 bases fitting TRBD2. V dropped 7 bases and J dropped 1; count of bases not matched to a gene: 10. Germline V gene sequence: CDR1 LNHDA, CDR2 SQIVND (reference sequence). The CDR3 totals 16 residues. CDR3 sequence: CASTPQGTRGTDTQYF. In nucleotides, the CDR3 is TGTGCCAGTACCCCCCAAGGGACTAGGGGCACAGATACGCAGTATTTT. Full variable domain (missing parts from reference TRBV19 and TRBJ2-3): DGGITQSPKYLFRKEGQNVTLSCEQNLNHDAMYWYRQDPGQGLRLIYYSQIVNDFQKGDIAEGYSVSREKKESFPLTVTSAQKNPTAFYLCASTPQGTRGTDTQYFGPGTRLTVL.

A word on this clone: At one end the junction does not follow the germline gene, possibly because of a read error. This sequence joins TRBV5-3 and TRBJ1-4, with D possibly matching TRBD1 (5 bases). TRBV5-3 has ORF status, its function being uncertain. The CDR3 extends over 14 amino acids. CDR3: CASSLIGRDEKLFF. The DNA of the CDR3 is TGTGCCAGCAGCTTGATCGGCAGGGACGAAAAACTGTTTTTT.

The V gene is TRBV7-2, the J gene TRBJ2-3, with D unresolved. The CDR3 has 17 amino acids. Germline V gives CDR1 SGHTA, CDR2 FQGNSA. V lost 0 bases and J lost 2, with 15 bases in between. The CDR3 DNA reads as TGTGCCAGCAGCTTAGCCCTGCAGGCCCGCCCCACAGATACGCAGTATTTT. This codes for CASSLALQARPTDTQYF.